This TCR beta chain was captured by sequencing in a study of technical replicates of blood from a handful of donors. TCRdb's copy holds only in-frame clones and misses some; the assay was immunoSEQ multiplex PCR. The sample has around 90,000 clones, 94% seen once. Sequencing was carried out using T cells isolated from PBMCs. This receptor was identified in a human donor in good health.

This chain's CDR3 is CASSPWTGKNQPQHF. The CDR3 nucleotides read TGTGCCAGCAGCCCGTGGACAGGGAAGAATCAGCCCCAGCATTTT. This chain connects TRBV7-8 to TRBJ1-5; 8 nucleotides match TRBD1. The CDR3 loop spans 15 amino acids. Germline lookup yields CDR1 SGHVS and CDR2 FQNEAQ. The junction had 7 bases not matched to a gene; V was cut back by 5 bases and J by 4 bases.